Each of the 16 T cell receptor beta chains below was sequenced from the same sample in a study of T cells after yellow fever vaccination. TCRdb independently ran MiXCR on the 5' RACE reads; one entry per CDR3 protein. Counted here are more than 350,000 distinct CDR3 sequences, 11% occurring once; the ten biggest clones make up around 18%. This specimen consisted of PBMCs, obtained on the day of the first yellow fever vaccination. These receptors all come from a man aged 18-30 years who received the YFV17D yellow fever vaccine.

This clonotype was seen more than once but under ten times. The chain uses TRBV12-3 or TRBV12-4 and TRBJ1-1, with a tentative D call TRBD1 (5 bases). The CDR3 has 15 amino acids. Trimming cost V 5 bases and J 3 bases, with 16 bases left between them. This CDR3 reads CASSPAISGYTEAFF. In DNA form, the CDR3 reads TGTGCCAGCAGTCCCGCCATATCAGGGTACACTGAAGCTTTCTTT.

This clonotype was detected a few times. The chain couples TRBV6-1 to TRBJ1-2; TRBD1 might be the D (5 bases). There are 18 residues in the CDR3. Germline V gives CDR1 MNHNS, CDR2 SASEGT. Trimming left V 0 bases short and J 2 bases short, with 19 bases between. The CDR3 loop is CASSEARGWVEGNYGYTF. CDR3 coding DNA: TGTGCCAGCAGTGAAGCGCGAGGGTGGGTGGAGGGGAACTATGGCTACACCTTC.

This chain joins TRBV18 and TRBJ1-4, with D unresolved. The CDR3 runs 13 residues. V was clipped by 3 bases and J by 8 bases, with 10 bases between them. From germline, CDR1 is KGHSH and CDR2 LQKENI. CDR3 sequence (DNA): TGTGCCAGCTCACCGCATCCTTTGGAAAAACTGTTTTTT. Translated, it gives CASSPHPLEKLFF.

This clonotype appeared a few times. V and J are TRBV29-1 and TRBJ2-1; 10 bases are a match to TRBD1. CDR3 length: 14 amino acids. From germline, CDR1 is SQVTM and CDR2 ANQGSEA. Trimming cost V 4 bases and J 3 bases; bases outside gene matches: 3. CDR3 residues: CSVVGQGVYNEQFF. Here the CDR3 DNA reads TGCAGCGTTGTAGGACAGGGGGTCTACAATGAGCAGTTCTTC.

This clonotype was observed at least ten times. The chain couples TRBV12-3 or TRBV12-4 to TRBJ2-3, with D uncertain. The CDR3 covers 15 residues. V gave up 7 bases and J gave up 1 base, with 15 bases separating them. In DNA, the CDR3 is TGTGCCAGCACTTCACCAGATAGGGGCACAGATACGCAGTATTTT. It encodes CASTSPDRGTDTQYF.

V and J are TRBV6-5 and TRBJ2-5, with TRBD1 as a possible D gene (5 bases). Germline V gene lookup returns CDR1 MNHEY and CDR2 SVGAGI. The CDR3 is made up of 13 amino acids. With 6 bases removed from V and 4 bases from J, the gap between germline ends came to 12 bases. In DNA form, the CDR3 reads TGTGCCAGCAGCTACGACAGCCTAGAGACCCAGTACTTC. The encoded protein is CASSYDSLETQYF.

V is TRBV6-1 and J is TRBJ1-5, with D hard to call. The CDR3 covers 12 residues. V shed 5 bases and J shed 3 bases, with 5 bases lying between them. The germline V gene encodes CDR1 MNHNS and CDR2 SASEGT. The CDR3 spells CASSRINQPQHF. CDR3 sequence (DNA): TGTGCCAGCAGTCGGATCAATCAGCCCCAGCATTTT.

The chain employs TRBV27 and TRBJ2-3; TRBD2 is a possible D gene (5 bases). Germline CDR1 is MNHEY and CDR2 is SMNVEV (reference sequence). This CDR3 has 16 amino acids. Between the trimmed V and J ends, which lost 0 bases and 8 bases, there was a span of 18 bases. The CDR3 is CASSLSGSTRATTQYF. As DNA, the CDR3 is TGTGCCAGCAGTTTATCGGGGTCAACGAGGGCAACTACGCAGTATTTT.

The V and J genes are TRBV12-3 or TRBV12-4 and TRBJ2-3; possible D gene TRBD1, 5 bases. The CDR3 is made up of 13 amino acids. V gave up 4 bases and J gave up 5 bases, with 10 bases separating them. The CDR3 DNA reads as TGTGCCAGCAGTTCCCGACAGTTAGATACGCAGTATTTT. Encoded protein: CASSSRQLDTQYF.

There are a few counts of this clonotype. J is TRBJ2-7 and V is TRBV25-1, with unresolved D. This CDR3 has 12 amino acids. Between the trimmed V and J ends, which lost 3 bases and 5 bases, there was a span of 8 bases. CDR1 and CDR2 (germline): MGHDK, SYGVNS. CDR3 in DNA: TGTGCCAGCAGTGAGTATGGTGACGAGCAGTACTTC. Its protein is CASSEYGDEQYF.

This clonotype was seen only a few times. J is TRBJ2-3 and V is TRBV19; D remains ambiguous. Germline values: CDR1 LNHDA, CDR2 SQIVND (reference sequence). Trimming removed 7 bases from V and 7 bases from J, with 15 bases in between. The CDR3 totals 13 residues. CDR3 amino acids: CASMVAGFHTQYF. CDR3 in DNA: TGTGCCAGTATGGTTGCCGGCTTCCATACGCAGTATTTT.

The V and J genes are TRBV30 and TRBJ2-7; D is unresolved. CDR3 length: 14 residues. The ends were cut back, 0 bases at V and 0 bases at J, with 9 bases in the middle. The V gene's germline CDR1 is GTSNPN and CDR2 SVGIG (reference sequence). Written as DNA, the CDR3 is TGTGCCTGGAGTGTTGGCCATAGCTCCTACGAGCAGTACTTC. Residues: CAWSVGHSSYEQYF. The variable domain in full, completed from reference TRBV30 and TRBJ2-7, reads SQTIHQWPATLVQPVGSPLSLECTVEGTSNPNLYWYRQAAGRGLQLLFYSVGIGQISSEVPQNLSASRPQDRQFILSSKKLLLSDSGFYLCAWSVGHSSYEQYFGPGTRLTVT.

This chain uses TRBV4-1 with TRBJ2-7; D ambiguous. With 0 bases removed from V and 3 bases from J, the gap between germline ends came to 9 bases. CDR1 and CDR2 from the germline V gene are MGHRA and YSYEKL. The CDR3 covers 14 residues. The CDR3 sequence is CASSQEVAHYEQYV. The CDR3 DNA reads TGCGCCAGCAGCCAAGAGGTTGCCCACTACGAGCAGTACGTC.

This clonotype appeared many times. DNA of the CDR3: TGCAGCCGAGGGGACGGACGCTCCTACGAGCAGTACGTC. Protein product: CSRGDGRSYEQYV. The V gene is TRBV29-1, the J gene TRBJ2-7; either TRBD1 or TRBD2 may fit D (5 bases each). V was clipped by 8 bases and J by 0 bases, with 14 bases between them. CDR3 length: 13 amino acids. The germline V gene encodes CDR1 SQVTM and CDR2 ANQGSEA.

This chain uses TRBV4-1 with TRBJ2-5; 10 bases align to TRBD2. This CDR3 region has 17 residues. V shed 0 bases, J shed 9 bases, and the junction held 13 bases outside the gene matches. In germline, CDR1 is MGHRA, CDR2 YSYEKL. For the CDR3, the DNA is TGCGCCAGCAGCCAAGATATGATAGCGGGGGGTCCTAAGGCCCAGTACTTC. Protein product: CASSQDMIAGGPKAQYF.

As DNA, the CDR3 is TGTGCCAGCAGTACAGGGGAGCCCACTGAAGCTTTCTTT. It yields the protein CASSTGEPTEAFF. The chain has TRBV11-2 and TRBJ1-1, with 7 bases matching TRBD1. V dropped 6 bases and J dropped 4; count of bases not matched to a gene: 5. The germline V gene encodes CDR1 SGHAT and CDR2 FQNNGV. The CDR3 spans 13 residues.